This T cell receptor beta chain emerged from a study of blood T cell repertoires in COVID-19. The CDR3 loop spans 15 amino acids. Germline trimming cut 2 bases from V and 4 bases from J; bases unmatched to any gene: 5. Germline loops: CDR1 SGHRS, CDR2 YFSETQ. Participants had their cohort set by participant-reported clinical history. The table came from immunoSEQ multiplex PCR; TCRdb's copy has only in-frame clones and leaves some out. The top ten clones hold around 7.9% of a sample with about 460,000 clones, less than 90% of them seen once. The origin of this receptor is a woman aged 55-69 years who had recovered from COVID-19. The rearrangement uses TRBV5-1 and TRBJ2-3; 9 positions agree with TRBD1. Sequences were obtained from PBMCs or T cells enriched from blood (not recorded which). This chain's CDR3 is CASSLPGTGSDTQYF. Here the CDR3 DNA reads TGCGCCAGCAGCTTACCCGGGACAGGGTCAGATACGCAGTATTTT.